The entry below gives a single T cell receptor beta chain sequence along with its context. Assay used: immunoSEQ multiplex PCR; TCRdb lists only in-frame clones, some missing. Of about 83,000 clones in the sample, roughly 91% were seen once. Germline V lookup: CDR1 SGHAT, CDR2 FQNNGV. The CDR3 loop spans 12 amino acids. Trimming cost V 5 bases and J 8 bases, with 12 bases left between them. The record originates from a study of control samples from healthy donors and cancer patients. The sequenced material came from blood. This chain joins TRBV11-2 and TRBJ1-2; TRBD1 is a possible D gene (6 bases). The sequence came from a man aged 45-65 years in good health. CDR3 loop: CASSVQGIGYTF. The DNA for the CDR3 is TGTGCCAGCAGCGTTCAGGGGATCGGCTACACCTTC.